A single sample is the source of the 7 T cell receptor beta chains below, sequenced in a study of control samples from healthy donors and cancer patients. Using immunoSEQ multiplex PCR, the repertoire was profiled, and TCRdb retains in-frame clones only, with some absent. The repertoire holds about 130,000 clones, with 85% to 95% as singletons. The specimen was PBMCs. The receptors originated from a man older than 75 with head and neck cancer.

The chain combines TRBV2 with TRBJ2-5, with D tentatively TRBD2 (5 bases). V was trimmed by 6 bases and J by 5 bases, leaving 13 bases between them. The CDR3 runs 13 residues. The germline V gene encodes CDR1 SNHLY and CDR2 FYNNEI. CDR3 DNA sequence: TGTGCCAGCAGCCTACTAGAAATGGAGACCCAGTACTTC. Its translation is CASSLLEMETQYF.

The chain combines TRBV19 with TRBJ2-7; the D call may be TRBD1 or TRBD2 (5 bases each). The germline V gene has CDR1 LNHDA and CDR2 SQIVND (reference sequence). There are 15 residues in the CDR3. Trimming removed 0 bases at V and 6 bases at J, with 15 bases between. The CDR3 spells CASSIDRTYGGEQYF. The CDR3 DNA is TGTGCCAGTAGTATAGATAGGACATACGGAGGCGAGCAGTACTTC.

This clone was observed once. The chain employs TRBV21-1 and TRBJ1-3. TRBV21-1 is annotated as a pseudogene. CDR3 length: 17 residues. The CDR3 nucleotides read TGTGCCAGCATTCCCCTTGGTCCCGCTCTCTCTGGAAACACCATATATTTT. Protein sequence: CASIPLGPALSGNTIYF.

This chain uses TRBV7-2 with TRBJ2-7, with D perhaps TRBD1 or TRBD2 (6 bases each). The V end was cut by 3 bases, the J end by 2 bases, with 8 bases between. The germline gives CDR1 SGHTA, CDR2 FQGNSA. This CDR3 comprises 13 residues. DNA for the CDR3: TGTGCCAGCAGCTTGGGGGGCCCCTACGAGCAGTACTTC. Protein sequence: CASSLGGPYEQYF.

The genes are TRBV2 and TRBJ1-2; 8 nucleotides line up with TRBD1. Germline V CDR1 and CDR2: SNHLY, FYNNEI. Losses at the gene ends were 6 bases for V and 8 bases for J; bases not matched to a gene: 8. CDR3 length: 13 amino acids. CDR3 amino acids: CASSKTGEGGYTF. The CDR3 DNA follows: TGTGCCAGCAGCAAGACAGGGGAAGGGGGCTACACCTTC.

The gene calls are TRBV5-1 and TRBJ1-1; TRBD1 agrees at 8 bases. Losses at the gene ends were 4 bases for V and 1 base for J; bases not matched to a gene: 3. The CDR3 contains 14 residues. CDR1 is SGHRS, CDR2 YFSETQ, per germline. The DNA for the CDR3 is TGCGCCAGCAGCCAGGGGGCAGGGAACACTGAAGCTTTCTTT. Its translation is CASSQGAGNTEAFF. Filled out from reference TRBV5-1 and TRBJ1-1, the complete variable domain reads KAGVTQTPRYLIKTRGQQVTLSCSPISGHRSVSWYQQTPGQGLQFLFEYFSETQRNKGNFPGRFSGRQFSNSRSEMNVSTLELGDSALYLCASSQGAGNTEAFFGQGTRLTVV.

The rearrangement links TRBV30 to TRBJ2-3, with D perhaps TRBD2 (6 bases). Germline values: CDR1 GTSNPN, CDR2 SVGIG (reference sequence). Between the trimmed V and J ends, which lost 0 bases and 4 bases, there was a span of 8 bases. This CDR3 has 13 amino acids. CDR3 DNA: TGTGCCTGGAGTGTGGCTAGCGCAGATACGCAGTATTTT. Protein sequence: CAWSVASADTQYF.